The rows below give T cell receptor beta chains drawn from one sample of a study of T cell responses to AZD1222 COVID-19 vaccine. Measured with immunoSEQ multiplex PCR; TCRdb has only the in-frame clones, and not every one. The sample lists more than 70,000 clones, 80% to 90% occurring once. Sequencing used peripheral blood, obtained on day 0 of AZD1222 vaccination. Receptor source: an adult in good health. Both conserved end residues are part of each CDR3. Fields, in order: CDR3 DNA, CDR3 protein, V gene, D gene, clone size, J gene. A D gene is named only where the DNA matches it firmly. Size values are once, few and many counts, or a class for expanded clones, and some rows have none.

DNA: TGTGCCACCAGCAGGAAAAAAATGACAGGGACTGGAAACACCATATATTTT
CDR3: CATSRKKMTGTGNTIYF
V: TRBV15
D: TRBD1
size: -
J: TRBJ1-3

DNA: TGTGCCAGCAGCTTGTGGGACGGCGGTGGGGGCTACACCTTC
CDR3: CASSLWDGGGGYTF
V: TRBV7-2
D: -
size: once
J: TRBJ1-2

DNA: TGTGCCAGCAGCCAAGGGAATAGCGGGAATTACAATGAGCAGTTCTTC
CDR3: CASSQGNSGNYNEQFF
V: TRBV7-8
D: TRBD2
size: -
J: TRBJ2-1

DNA: TGTGCCAGCAGCTCTTGGGTCACCACAGATACGCAGTATTTT
CDR3: CASSSWVTTDTQYF
V: TRBV9
D: -
size: -
J: TRBJ2-3

DNA: TGTGCCAGCAGCCTAAAGCGGTTGGAGCAGTACTTC
CDR3: CASSLKRLEQYF
V: TRBV6-5
D: -
size: -
J: TRBJ2-7

DNA: TGTGCCAGCAGTGACAGGGAGAACACTGAAGCTTTCTTT
CDR3: CASSDRENTEAFF
V: TRBV2
D: -
size: -
J: TRBJ1-1

DNA: TGTGCCACCAGGTCCCTGACGGATGGCTACACCTTC
CDR3: CATRSLTDGYTF
V: TRBV15
D: -
size: -
J: TRBJ1-2

DNA: TGTGCAAGTCGCTTAGTTCAGGGCCGACTTAAGGGCTACACCTTC
CDR3: CASRLVQGRLKGYTF
V: TRBV12-2
D: -
size: once
J: TRBJ1-2

DNA: TGTGCCAGCAGGGGACAGGGGTTTTCACCCCTCCACTTT
CDR3: CASRGQGFSPLHF
V: TRBV11-2
D: TRBD1
size: -
J: TRBJ1-6

DNA: TGTGCCAGCAGCTCGGGACAGGGTTCCAATGAGCAGTTCTTC
CDR3: CASSSGQGSNEQFF
V: TRBV27
D: TRBD1
size: once
J: TRBJ2-1

DNA: TGTGCCAGCAGCACACCTGGGGGGAGTTATGGCTACACCTTC
CDR3: CASSTPGGSYGYTF
V: TRBV7-9
D: -
size: -
J: TRBJ1-2

DNA: TGTGCCAGCAGGACAGGGGGGACTTACGAGCAGTACTTC
CDR3: CASRTGGTYEQYF
V: TRBV6-5
D: TRBD1
size: -
J: TRBJ2-7

DNA: TGTGCCAGCAGGCAAAACAACTATGGCTACACCTTC
CDR3: CASRQNNYGYTF
V: TRBV28
D: -
size: -
J: TRBJ1-2

DNA: TGTGCCAGCAGCTCCGGACCGGGGCAGCCCCAGCATTTT
CDR3: CASSSGPGQPQHF
V: TRBV7-9
D: -
size: once
J: TRBJ1-5

DNA: TGTGCCAGCAGTTACGGTCGTCAACTCGGGAAAGAGACCCAGTACTTC
CDR3: CASSYGRQLGKETQYF
V: TRBV6-6
D: -
size: few
J: TRBJ2-5

DNA: TGTGCCAGCAGTTCAGGGACGGTGAACTATGGCTACACCTTC
CDR3: CASSSGTVNYGYTF
V: TRBV6-5
D: -
size: -
J: TRBJ1-2

DNA: TGTGCCAGCGCCACCTCACTAGCGGGGGCGGACGAGCAGTACTTC
CDR3: CASATSLAGADEQYF
V: TRBV7-2
D: TRBD2
size: -
J: TRBJ2-7

DNA: TGTGCCAGCACCTCGGATGCCTACAATGAGCAGTTCTTC
CDR3: CASTSDAYNEQFF
V: TRBV2
D: -
size: -
J: TRBJ2-1

DNA: TGCGCCAGCAGCTATAGTCAGACTTCACCCCTCCACTTT
CDR3: CASSYSQTSPLHF
V: TRBV5-1
D: -
size: -
J: TRBJ1-6

DNA: TGTGCCAGCAGCCAAGTCCCGGCTAGCGCATTCTACGAGCAGTACTTC
CDR3: CASSQVPASAFYEQYF
V: TRBV14
D: -
size: -
J: TRBJ2-7

DNA: TGTGCCAGCAGCTTAGCGGGAGGGCCGGGTACGCAGTATTTT
CDR3: CASSLAGGPGTQYF
V: TRBV7-9
D: TRBD2
size: -
J: TRBJ2-3

DNA: TGTGCCAGCAGTGAAAGGACGCCCAGAAGTGAAAAACTGTTTTTT
CDR3: CASSERTPRSEKLFF
V: TRBV6-1
D: -
size: -
J: TRBJ1-4

DNA: TGTGCCAGCAGTGAAGCCTCAGGGACAAGTAATGGCTACACCTTC
CDR3: CASSEASGTSNGYTF
V: TRBV6-1
D: -
size: -
J: TRBJ1-2

DNA: TGTGCCAGCAGGGGGGTTGGGAACTATGGCTACACCTTC
CDR3: CASRGVGNYGYTF
V: TRBV27
D: -
size: once
J: TRBJ1-2

DNA: TGTGCCAGTAGTATACGGATCGGGGTACAGTCCTACAATGAGCAGTTCTTC
CDR3: CASSIRIGVQSYNEQFF
V: TRBV19
D: -
size: -
J: TRBJ2-1

DNA: TGTGCCTGGAGTGCGGGGCAGACCTCCGCTGAAGCTTTCTTT
CDR3: CAWSAGQTSAEAFF
V: TRBV30
D: -
size: once
J: TRBJ1-1

DNA: TGTGCCAGCAGTGAAGCTAACTATGGCTACACCTTC
CDR3: CASSEANYGYTF
V: TRBV25-1
D: -
size: -
J: TRBJ1-2

DNA: TGCGCCAGCAGCTTCTCCCCGGACAAGCCCCAGCATTTT
CDR3: CASSFSPDKPQHF
V: TRBV5-1
D: -
size: -
J: TRBJ1-5

DNA: TGTGCCAGCAGTGAACTTGGGAGGGGGCTCAACACTGAAGCTTTCTTT
CDR3: CASSELGRGLNTEAFF
V: TRBV6-1
D: TRBD1
size: -
J: TRBJ1-1

DNA: TGTGCCAGCAGCCCTCCGGGGTTCACTGGGGCCAACGTCCTGACTTTC
CDR3: CASSPPGFTGANVLTF
V: TRBV7-9
D: -
size: -
J: TRBJ2-6

DNA: TGTGCCAGCAGCCTGGGCACAGGGGGCAACATTCAGTACTTC
CDR3: CASSLGTGGNIQYF
V: TRBV11-2
D: TRBD1
size: few
J: TRBJ2-4

DNA: TGTGCCAGCAGTGACGGGCTCGGACCGGCTATAGGCTACACCTTC
CDR3: CASSDGLGPAIGYTF
V: TRBV6-4
D: -
size: once
J: TRBJ1-2

DNA: TGCGCCAGCAGTGAGGGACTCAGCTCTGGAAACACCATATATTTT
CDR3: CASSEGLSSGNTIYF
V: TRBV10-2
D: -
size: once
J: TRBJ1-3

DNA: TGTGCCAGCAGCCAAGTAGGCAGGGAAACCTACGAGCAGTACTTC
CDR3: CASSQVGRETYEQYF
V: TRBV14
D: -
size: -
J: TRBJ2-7

DNA: TGTGCCAGCAGCTTAGCGGGACTAGCGGGAGACAGTGGAAGATTCTTCGAGCAGTACTTC
CDR3: CASSLAGLAGDSGRFFEQYF
V: TRBV7-2
D: TRBD2
size: -
J: TRBJ2-7

DNA: TGTGCTTCGGGGAGCTCTGGAAACACCATATATTTT
CDR3: CASGSSGNTIYF
V: TRBV6-6
D: -
size: once
J: TRBJ1-3

DNA: TGTGCCATCAGTGATCGTGGGATCCGAGCCTACGAGCAGTACTTC
CDR3: CAISDRGIRAYEQYF
V: TRBV10-3
D: -
size: -
J: TRBJ2-7

DNA: TGTGCCAGCATGGACCATGGACCCTCCTACGAGCAGTACTTC
CDR3: CASMDHGPSYEQYF
V: TRBV2
D: -
size: -
J: TRBJ2-7

DNA: TGTGCCAGCAGTTCTGGGCTCGCAACTAATGAAAAACTGTTTTTT
CDR3: CASSSGLATNEKLFF
V: TRBV27
D: -
size: -
J: TRBJ1-4

DNA: TGTGCCAGCATCAGGTCCTCCGAAGCTTTCTTT
CDR3: CASIRSSEAFF
V: TRBV6-5
D: -
size: once
J: TRBJ1-1

DNA: TGTGCCTGCACCACAGGGGACTCCGGGGAGCTGTTTTTT
CDR3: CACTTGDSGELFF
V: TRBV11-3
D: -
size: -
J: TRBJ2-2

DNA: TGTGCCAGCAGCTTAGTTCCGTACAGCCAAGAGACCCAGTACTTC
CDR3: CASSLVPYSQETQYF
V: TRBV11-1
D: -
size: -
J: TRBJ2-5

DNA: TGTGCCAGCGGTAGACTAGCGGCCTCCTACGAGCAGTACTTC
CDR3: CASGRLAASYEQYF
V: TRBV2
D: TRBD2
size: -
J: TRBJ2-7

DNA: TGCGCCAGCAGCCCCCAGGGTGAGCTCCAAGAGACCCAGTACTTC
CDR3: CASSPQGELQETQYF
V: TRBV5-1
D: -
size: -
J: TRBJ2-5

DNA: TGCGCCAGCAGTCCGGGGGCGGCCCGAAATACAAATGAGCAGTTCTTC
CDR3: CASSPGAARNTNEQFF
V: TRBV4-1
D: -
size: -
J: TRBJ2-1

DNA: TGTGCCAGCAGCTTGGAAACAGGGCCTTATGGCTACACCTTC
CDR3: CASSLETGPYGYTF
V: TRBV5-6
D: -
size: -
J: TRBJ1-2

DNA: TGTGCCAGTAGTGCGTCCCTGGGCACTGAAGCTTTCTTT
CDR3: CASSASLGTEAFF
V: TRBV19
D: -
size: -
J: TRBJ1-1

DNA: TGTGCCAGTACCCTGACAGGCACCCGCACAGATACGCAGTATTTT
CDR3: CASTLTGTRTDTQYF
V: TRBV19
D: -
size: once
J: TRBJ2-3

DNA: TGTGCCAGCTCACCGGAGGGTAAGAGCTCTGGAAACACCATATATTTT
CDR3: CASSPEGKSSGNTIYF
V: TRBV18
D: -
size: -
J: TRBJ1-3

DNA: TGTGCCATCAGGGGACTAGCGGATTACAATGAGCAGTTCTTC
CDR3: CAIRGLADYNEQFF
V: TRBV10-3
D: TRBD2
size: -
J: TRBJ2-1

DNA: TGTGCCAGTAGCCTTAGGGGGAACACTGAAGCTTTCTTT
CDR3: CASSLRGNTEAFF
V: TRBV19
D: -
size: -
J: TRBJ1-1

DNA: TGTGCCACCCAGGACAGGGGATACACAGATACGCAGTATTTT
CDR3: CATQDRGYTDTQYF
V: TRBV15
D: TRBD1
size: -
J: TRBJ2-3

DNA: TGTGCCAGCAGCGGACAACAGGGCTACGAGCAGTACTTC
CDR3: CASSGQQGYEQYF
V: TRBV9
D: -
size: -
J: TRBJ2-7

DNA: TGTGCCAGTTCCCACATCCCCCGGGAGCTCGGTCAGCCCCAGCATTTT
CDR3: CASSHIPRELGQPQHF
V: TRBV19
D: -
size: once
J: TRBJ1-5

DNA: TGTGCCTGGAGTGTGGGACTAGCGGGAGTGAGCGGCACCGGGGAGCTGTTTTTT
CDR3: CAWSVGLAGVSGTGELFF
V: TRBV30
D: TRBD2
size: few
J: TRBJ2-2